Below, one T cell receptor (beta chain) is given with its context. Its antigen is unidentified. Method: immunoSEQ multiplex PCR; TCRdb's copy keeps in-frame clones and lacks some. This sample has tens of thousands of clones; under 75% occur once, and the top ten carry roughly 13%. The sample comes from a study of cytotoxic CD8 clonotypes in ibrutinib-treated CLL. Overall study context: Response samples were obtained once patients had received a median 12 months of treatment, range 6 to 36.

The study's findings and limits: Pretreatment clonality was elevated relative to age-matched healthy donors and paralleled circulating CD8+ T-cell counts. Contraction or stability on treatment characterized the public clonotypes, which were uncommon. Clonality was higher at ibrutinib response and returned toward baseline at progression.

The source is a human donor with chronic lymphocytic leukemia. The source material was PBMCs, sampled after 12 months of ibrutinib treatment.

The CDR3 DNA reads TGTGCCAGCAGCTTAGCGGGGACAGGGGTCCGGGAAAAACTGTTTTTT. Its translation: CASSLAGTGVREKLFF. The chain recombines TRBV7-2 with TRBJ1-4, with 10 positions matching TRBD1. The germline CDR1 and CDR2 sequences are SGHTA and FQGNSA. The CDR3 has 16 amino acids. J gave up 8 bases and V 0 bases, and 6 bases lay outside the gene matches.